The source of this T cell receptor beta chain is a study of T cells in Graves' hyperthyroidism and ophthalmopathy. CDR1 and CDR2 from the germline V gene are KGHSH and LQKENI. J was trimmed by 0 bases and V by 6 bases; bases with no gene match: 4. The CDR3 has 16 amino acids. Researchers took RNA transcripts and amplified the TCR beta CDR3 regions from them. TCR CDR3 underwent first-round RT-PCR with the HTBI primer set. TCRdb re-analysed the multiplex PCR reads in MiXCR, keeping a single row per CDR3 protein. The sample shows 270,000 or so distinct CDR3 sequences, approximately 16% of them seen only once.

This receptor was identified in a woman in her forties or fifties with Graves' hyperthyroidism that later progressed to Graves' ophthalmopathy. The chain uses TRBV18 and TRBJ2-7, with 14 bases identical to TRBD2. Sequenced sample: blood. The chain's CDR3 is CASSPGTSGSSYEQYF. CDR3 DNA: TGTGCCAGCTCTCCCGGGACTAGCGGGAGCTCCTACGAGCAGTACTTC.